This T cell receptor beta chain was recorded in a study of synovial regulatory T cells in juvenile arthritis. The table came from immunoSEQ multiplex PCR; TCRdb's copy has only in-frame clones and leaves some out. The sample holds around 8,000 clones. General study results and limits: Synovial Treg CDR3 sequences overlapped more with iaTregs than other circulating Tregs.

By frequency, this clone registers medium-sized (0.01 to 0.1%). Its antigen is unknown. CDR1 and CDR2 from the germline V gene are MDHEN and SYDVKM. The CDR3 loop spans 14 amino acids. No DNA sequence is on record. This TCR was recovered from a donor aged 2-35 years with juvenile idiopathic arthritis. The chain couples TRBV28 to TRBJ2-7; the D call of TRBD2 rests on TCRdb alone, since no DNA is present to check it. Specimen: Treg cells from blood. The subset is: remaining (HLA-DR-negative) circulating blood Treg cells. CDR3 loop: CASSLLASSYEQYF.